The 22 T cell receptor beta chains reported below all come from one sample, sequenced in a study of cytomegalovirus exposure and HLA in healthy donors. The PCR made use of 60 Vbeta and 13 Jbeta primers. The repertoire was sequenced with immunoSEQ multiplex PCR; TCRdb's copy has only in-frame clones and lacks some. The data hold fewer than 250,000 clones, with roughly 74% observed a single time. Sequencing was done on a sample of PBMCs. Source of these receptors: a woman aged 30 to 39 in good health and CMV-seropositive.

The V gene is TRBV28, the J gene TRBJ2-1; TRBD1 agrees at 10 bases. V dropped 4 bases and J dropped 3; count of bases not matched to a gene: 6. This CDR3 has 16 amino acids. Germline CDR1 is MDHEN and CDR2 is SYDVKM. CDR3 nucleotides: TGTGCCAGCAGTTACGACAGGGGGCTGAACTACAATGAGCAGTTCTTC. Translation: CASSYDRGLNYNEQFF.

The chain couples TRBV23-1 to TRBJ2-7; the match to TRBD1 covers 8 bases. TRBV23-1 is an ORF for which the function is uncertain. V shed 0 bases and J 4 bases; nucleotides not matched to a gene: 11. This CDR3 is built from 17 residues. CDR3 loop: CASSQSPRQGKRYEQYF. The CDR3 DNA follows: TGCGCCAGCAGTCAATCCCCGAGACAGGGGAAGAGGTACGAGCAGTACTTC.

The chain is built from TRBV11-2 and TRBJ1-6; D might be TRBD1 (6 bases). The CDR3 runs 14 residues. Per the germline V gene, CDR1 is SGHAT and CDR2 is FQNNGV. V lost 4 bases to trimming and J lost 7 bases, with 11 bases between them. DNA for the CDR3: TGTGCCAGCAGCTCAACAGGGACCAATTCACCCCTCCACTTT. This codes for CASSSTGTNSPLHF.

The chain employs TRBV7-3 and TRBJ2-2; D call uncertain. Germline V gives CDR1 SGHTA, CDR2 FQGTGA. V gave up 0 bases and J gave up 5 bases, with 7 bases separating them. This CDR3 has 14 amino acids. As DNA, the CDR3 is TGTGCCAGCAGCTTAACCCCACAAACCGGGGAGCTGTTTTTT. Translation gives CASSLTPQTGELFF.

The chain links TRBV9 to TRBJ2-3, with D perhaps matching TRBD1 (5 bases). The CDR3 length is 14 residues. The V end lost 2 bases, the J end lost 1 base, and 8 bases lay between the germline ends. Germline values: CDR1 SGDLS, CDR2 YYNGEE. The CDR3 spells CASSVGLGTDTQYF. The CDR3 DNA follows: TGTGCCAGCAGCGTGGGGCTGGGCACAGATACGCAGTATTTT.

This chain links TRBV23-1 with TRBJ2-3; tentative D call: TRBD1 (5 bases). TRBV23-1 is placed among ORFs of uncertain function. The CDR3 loop spans 14 amino acids. V gave up 8 bases and J gave up 1 base, with 13 bases separating them. The DNA for the CDR3 is TGCGCCAGCGGCAGGGTTCGGGGCACAGATACGCAGTATTTT. Encoded protein: CASGRVRGTDTQYF.

The V gene is TRBV27, the J gene TRBJ2-1, with a tentative D call TRBD1 (5 bases). The germline V gene has CDR1 MNHEY and CDR2 SMNVEV (reference sequence). CDR3 length: 14 residues. V was shortened by 3 bases and J by 8 bases, with 14 bases between the two germline ends. The CDR3 here is CASSFGQQGYEQFF. The CDR3 DNA sequence: TGTGCCAGCAGTTTCGGGCAGCAGGGCTATGAGCAGTTCTTC.

CDR3 amino acids: CASSPGTGFNNNEQFF. DNA of the CDR3: TGCGCCAGCAGCCCTGGGACAGGGTTTAACAACAATGAGCAGTTCTTC. This rearrangement joins TRBV4-3 to TRBJ2-1, with TRBD1 identical over 9 bases. The V gene's germline CDR1 is LGHNA and CDR2 YSLEER. The V gene end was trimmed by 4 bases and the J gene end by 5 bases; junction bases not matched to a gene: 9. CDR3 length: 16 amino acids.

V and J are TRBV5-1 and TRBJ1-1, with TRBD1 matching over 7 bases. This CDR3 spans 14 amino acids. Trimming took 7 bases from V and 5 from J; bases not matched to a gene: 11. CDR1 is SGHRS, CDR2 YFSETQ, per germline. CDR3 sequence (DNA): TGCGCCAGCGCTAGAACAGGGGCGGGGACTGAAGCTTTCTTT. Translation: CASARTGAGTEAFF.

The chain has TRBV9 and TRBJ2-5; D is possibly TRBD2 (6 bases). The ends were cut back, 0 bases at V and 4 bases at J, with 13 bases in the middle. The CDR3 contains 15 residues. CDR1 and CDR2 from the germline V gene are SGDLS and YYNGEE. The CDR3 reads CASSVAIGGGETQYF. The CDR3 DNA sequence: TGTGCCAGCAGCGTAGCCATCGGGGGAGGAGAGACCCAGTACTTC.

J is TRBJ2-2 and V is TRBV6-5; D not resolved. The ends were cut back, 5 bases at V and 1 base at J, with 2 bases in the middle. CDR3 size: 12 residues. Germline V gene sequence: CDR1 MNHEY, CDR2 SVGAGI. CDR3 protein: CASSRNTGELFF. The CDR3 DNA is TGTGCCAGCAGTCGGAACACCGGGGAGCTGTTTTTT.

This rearrangement joins TRBV29-1 to TRBJ2-7, with TRBD2 matching 11 bases. J lost 7 bases, V lost 7 bases, and 9 bases had no gene match. Germline assignment: CDR1 SQVTM and CDR2 ANQGSEA. The length of the CDR3 is 13 residues. The chain's CDR3 is CSATTSGDGEQYF. The CDR3 bases are TGCAGCGCGACGACTAGCGGGGACGGGGAGCAGTACTTC.

The V and J genes are TRBV7-6 and TRBJ2-7; 11 bases line up with TRBD1. CDR1 is SGHVS and CDR2 is FNYEAQ in the germline V gene. The CDR3 length is 16 residues. V was pared by 0 bases and J by 4 bases, with 5 bases of the junction left unmatched. This CDR3 reads CASSLARTGGEYEQYF. CDR3 bases: TGTGCCAGCAGCTTAGCTCGGACAGGGGGCGAGTACGAGCAGTACTTC.

This chain links TRBV10-2 with TRBJ2-1; D not resolved. CDR1 and CDR2 from the germline V gene are WSHSY and SAAADI. This CDR3 is 11 amino acids long. The V and J ends lost 4 bases and 7 bases respectively, with 5 bases between them. The CDR3 loop reads CASSGQNEQFF. In DNA, the CDR3 is TGCGCCAGCAGTGGACAAAATGAGCAGTTCTTC.

J is TRBJ2-6 and V is TRBV5-4; unclear D gene. The germline V gene encodes CDR1 SGHNT and CDR2 YYREEE (reference sequence). The CDR3 is made up of 15 amino acids. The V end was cut by 4 bases, the J end by 4 bases, with 12 bases between. The CDR3 loop is CASSTFLPGANVLTF. CDR3 bases: TGTGCCAGCAGCACCTTCCTACCAGGGGCCAACGTCCTGACTTTC.

J is TRBJ2-1 and V is TRBV27, with 8 bases fitting TRBD1. The germline V gene has CDR1 MNHEY and CDR2 SMNVEV (reference sequence). The CDR3 totals 13 residues. The V gene end was trimmed by 6 bases and the J gene end by 6 bases; junction bases not matched to a gene: 4. The CDR3 here is CASRDREANEQFF. The DNA for the CDR3 is TGTGCCAGCAGGGACAGGGAGGCCAATGAGCAGTTCTTC.

The gene calls are TRBV5-6 and TRBJ1-1, with D perhaps TRBD1 (6 bases). Germline lookup yields CDR1 SGHDT and CDR2 YYEEEE. V was trimmed by 3 bases and J by 5 bases, leaving 14 bases between them. The CDR3 covers 14 residues. CDR3 DNA sequence: TGTGCCAGCAGCTCCCCAGGGGAAGTAACTGAAGCTTTCTTT. Its protein product is CASSSPGEVTEAFF. Complete variable domain (other parts from reference TRBV5-6 and TRBJ1-1): DAGVTQSPTHLIKTRGQQVTLRCSPKSGHDTVSWYQQALGQGPQFIFQYYEEEERQRGNFPDRFSGHQFPNYSSELNVNALLLGDSALYLCASSSPGEVTEAFFGQGTRLTVV.

This chain uses TRBV5-1 with TRBJ1-1; possible D gene TRBD1, 6 bases. Germline loops: CDR1 SGHRS, CDR2 YFSETQ. The CDR3 length is 14 residues. V was shortened by 4 bases and J by 2 bases, with 12 bases between the two germline ends. The CDR3 sequence: CASSPLQGNTEAFF. In DNA, the CDR3 is TGCGCCAGCAGCCCCTTACAGGGAAACACTGAAGCTTTCTTT.

The V and J genes are TRBV4-1 and TRBJ1-5; 8 bases match TRBD1. This CDR3 contains 18 residues. The V gene's germline CDR1 is MGHRA and CDR2 YSYEKL. J lost 0 bases, V lost 0 bases, and 7 bases had no gene match. CDR3 nucleotides: TGCGCCAGCAGCCAAGATCCTTCGGGGACAGGTAGCAATCAGCCCCAGCATTTT. The encoded protein is CASSQDPSGTGSNQPQHF.

Of note for this clone: Other DNA sequences in the sample encode the same CDR3. The chain links TRBV7-8 to TRBJ2-5; 7 bases match TRBD2. V lost 5 bases to trimming and J lost 3 bases; unmatched junction nucleotides: 6. CDR3 size: 14 residues. Germline assignment: CDR1 SGHVS and CDR2 FQNEAQ. The chain's CDR3 is CASSLGLVEETQYF. CDR3 bases: TGTGCCAGCAGCCTCGGACTAGTCGAAGAGACCCAGTACTTC.

The CDR3 DNA reads TGTGCCAGCAGTGACGTGAAGGACAGCTTCTACAATGAGCAGTTCTTC. It encodes CASSDVKDSFYNEQFF. The chain uses TRBV6-1 and TRBJ2-1; perhaps TRBD1 as D (6 bases). Germline V gives CDR1 MNHNS, CDR2 SASEGT. There are 16 residues in the CDR3. Deletions cut 3 bases from V and 3 bases from J, with 15 bases between.

This clone showed up just a few times. Other DNA sequences in the sample encode the same CDR3. J is TRBJ2-2 and V is TRBV5-1; a weak D match, TRBD1 (7 bases). The germline V gene has CDR1 SGHRS and CDR2 YFSETQ. V gave up 4 bases and J gave up 8 bases, with 15 bases separating them. The CDR3 spans 14 residues. The CDR3 nucleotides are TGCGCCAGCAGCCCTCAGGGGGGTAGAGGGGAGCTGTTTTTT. Translated: CASSPQGGRGELFF.